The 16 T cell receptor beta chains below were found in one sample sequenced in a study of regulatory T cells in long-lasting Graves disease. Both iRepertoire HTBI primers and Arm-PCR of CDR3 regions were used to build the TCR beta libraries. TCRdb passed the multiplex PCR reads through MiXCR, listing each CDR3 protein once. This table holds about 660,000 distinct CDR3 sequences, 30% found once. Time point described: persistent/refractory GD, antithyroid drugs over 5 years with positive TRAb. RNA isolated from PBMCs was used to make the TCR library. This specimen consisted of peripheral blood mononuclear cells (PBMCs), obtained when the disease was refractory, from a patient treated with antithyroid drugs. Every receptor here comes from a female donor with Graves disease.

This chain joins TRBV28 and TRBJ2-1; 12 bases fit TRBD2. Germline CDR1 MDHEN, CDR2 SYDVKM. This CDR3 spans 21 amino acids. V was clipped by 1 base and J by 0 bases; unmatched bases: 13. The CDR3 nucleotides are TGTGCCAGCAGTTTATATGCCCCACGGACTAGCGGGAAAGGCTCCTACAATGAGCAGTTCTTC. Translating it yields CASSLYAPRTSGKGSYNEQFF.

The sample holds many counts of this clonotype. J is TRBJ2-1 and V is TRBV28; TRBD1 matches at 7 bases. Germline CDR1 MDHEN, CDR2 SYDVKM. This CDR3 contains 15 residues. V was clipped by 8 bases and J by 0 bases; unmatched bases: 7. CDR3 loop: CASAARDSSYNEQFF. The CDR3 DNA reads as TGTGCCAGCGCTGCCCGGGACAGCTCCTACAATGAGCAGTTCTTC. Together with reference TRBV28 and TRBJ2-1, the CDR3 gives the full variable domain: DVKVTQSSRYLVKRTGEKVFLECVQDMDHENMFWYRQDPGLGLRLIYFSYDVKMKEKGDIPEGYSVSREKKERFSLILESASTNQTSMYLCASAARDSSYNEQFFGPGTRLTVL.

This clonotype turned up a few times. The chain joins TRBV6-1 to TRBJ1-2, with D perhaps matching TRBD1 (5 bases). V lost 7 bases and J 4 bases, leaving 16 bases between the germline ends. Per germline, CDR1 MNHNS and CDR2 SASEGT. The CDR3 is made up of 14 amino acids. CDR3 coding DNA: TGTGCCAGCACTGCAGGGTTAAGTCCCTATGGCTACACCTTC. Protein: CASTAGLSPYGYTF.

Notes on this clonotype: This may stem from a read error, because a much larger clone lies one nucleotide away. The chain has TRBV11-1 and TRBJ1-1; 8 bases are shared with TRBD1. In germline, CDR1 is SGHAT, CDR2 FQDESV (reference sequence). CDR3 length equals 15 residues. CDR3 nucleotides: TGTGTCAGCAGCTATACGGACAGGGCGAACACTGAAGCTTTCTTT. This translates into CVSSYTDRANTEAFF. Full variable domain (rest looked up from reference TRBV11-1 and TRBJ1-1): EAEVAQSPRYKITEKSQAVAFWCDPISGHATLYWYRQILGQGPELLVQFQDESVVDDSQLPKDRFSAERLKGVDSTLKIQPAELGDSAMYLCVSSYTDRANTEAFFGQGTRLTVV.

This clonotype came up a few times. As DNA, the CDR3 is TGTGCCAGCAGGGCTGGACTAGCGGGCTACGAGCAGTACTTC. This translates into CASRAGLAGYEQYF. The V and J genes are TRBV6-2 or TRBV6-3 and TRBJ2-7; the match to TRBD2 covers 11 bases. V shed 6 bases, J shed 3 bases, and the junction held 4 bases outside the gene matches. From germline, CDR1 is MNHEY and CDR2 SVGEGT. The CDR3 contains 14 residues.

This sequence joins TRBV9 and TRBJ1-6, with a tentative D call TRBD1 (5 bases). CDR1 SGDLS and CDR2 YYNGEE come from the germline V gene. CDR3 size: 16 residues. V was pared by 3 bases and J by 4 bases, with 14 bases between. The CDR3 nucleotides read TGTGCCAGCAGCGAAAAGGGGCGGGGGTATAATTCACCCCTCCACTTT. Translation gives CASSEKGRGYNSPLHF. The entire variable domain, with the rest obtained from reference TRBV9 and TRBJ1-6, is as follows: DSGVTQTPKHLITATGQRVTLRCSPRSGDLSVYWYQQSLDQGLQFLIQYYNGEERAKGNILERFSAQQFPDLHSELNLSSLELGDSALYFCASSEKGRGYNSPLHFGNGTRLTVT.

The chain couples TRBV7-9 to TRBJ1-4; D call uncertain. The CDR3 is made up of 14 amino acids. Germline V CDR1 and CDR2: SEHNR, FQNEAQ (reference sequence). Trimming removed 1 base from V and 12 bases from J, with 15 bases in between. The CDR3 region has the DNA TGTGCCAGCAGCTTAGATGAAGGCAGTCGGGAACTGTTTTTT. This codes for CASSLDEGSRELFF.

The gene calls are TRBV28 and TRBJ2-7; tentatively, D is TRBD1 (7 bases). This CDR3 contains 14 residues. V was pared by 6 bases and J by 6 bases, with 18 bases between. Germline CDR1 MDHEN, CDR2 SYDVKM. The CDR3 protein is CASRQHQGGAEQYF. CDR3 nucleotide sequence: TGTGCCAGCAGACAACATCAGGGGGGCGCCGAGCAGTACTTC.

This chain's CDR3 is CASSTRGGLNTEAFF. Written as DNA, the CDR3 is TGTGCCAGTAGTACCCGCGGCGGCCTGAACACTGAAGCTTTCTTT. V gene TRBV19 combines with J gene TRBJ1-1, with unresolved D. This CDR3 spans 15 amino acids. V dropped 4 bases and J dropped 0 bases, with 12 bases sitting between them. Germline-derived CDR1 and CDR2 are LNHDA and SQIVND (reference sequence).

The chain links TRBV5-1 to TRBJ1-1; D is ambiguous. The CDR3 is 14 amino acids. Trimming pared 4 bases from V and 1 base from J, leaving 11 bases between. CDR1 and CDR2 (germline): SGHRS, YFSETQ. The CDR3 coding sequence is TGCGCCAGCAGCCTAGCGGCAACGAACACTGAAGCTTTCTTT. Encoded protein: CASSLAATNTEAFF.

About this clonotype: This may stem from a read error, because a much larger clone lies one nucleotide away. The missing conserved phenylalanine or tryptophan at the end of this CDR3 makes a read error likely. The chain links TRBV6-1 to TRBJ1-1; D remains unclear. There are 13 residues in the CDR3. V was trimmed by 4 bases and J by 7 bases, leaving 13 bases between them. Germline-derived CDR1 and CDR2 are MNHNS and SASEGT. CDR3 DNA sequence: TGTGCCAGCAGTGCCGGACCCCAGGTTGAAGCTTTCCTT. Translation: CASSAGPQVEAFL.

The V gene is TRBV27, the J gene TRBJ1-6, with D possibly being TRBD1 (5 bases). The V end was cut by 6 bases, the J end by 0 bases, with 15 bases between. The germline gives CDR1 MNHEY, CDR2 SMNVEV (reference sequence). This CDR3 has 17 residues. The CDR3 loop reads CASSRRGPLSYNSPLHF. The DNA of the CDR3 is TGTGCCAGCAGCCGTAGGGGCCCACTCTCCTATAATTCACCCCTCCACTTT.

The CDR3 DNA reads TGTGCCATCAGCGTTATCTTAGCGGGCCCAAGGCCCGGGGAGCTGTTTTTT. Translation: CAISVILAGPRPGELFF. V is TRBV10-3 and J is TRBJ2-2; 7 nucleotides line up with TRBD2. CDR1 is ENHRY and CDR2 is SYGVKD in the germline V gene. This CDR3 contains 17 residues. V lost 6 bases, J lost 6 bases, and 16 bases stayed unmatched.

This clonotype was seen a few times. The CDR3 DNA follows: TGCAGCGTTGATTCCGGTTTTGAAAAACTGTTTTTT. Protein product: CSVDSGFEKLFF. The V and J genes are TRBV29-1 and TRBJ1-4; D ambiguous. This CDR3 is built from 12 residues. Trimming stripped 3 bases from V and 7 bases from J, with 9 bases between. Germline CDR1 reads SQVTM; CDR2 reads ANQGSEA.

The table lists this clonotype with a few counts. The CDR3 DNA sequence: TGTGCCAGCAGTCGCCTTCGTGGATTCGGGCCGAACACCGGGGAGCTGTTTTTT. This gives the protein CASSRLRGFGPNTGELFF. The rearrangement links TRBV6-1 to TRBJ2-2; D unclear. The germline V gene has CDR1 MNHNS and CDR2 SASEGT. V lost 5 bases and J 0 bases, leaving 19 bases between the germline ends. This CDR3 spans 18 amino acids.

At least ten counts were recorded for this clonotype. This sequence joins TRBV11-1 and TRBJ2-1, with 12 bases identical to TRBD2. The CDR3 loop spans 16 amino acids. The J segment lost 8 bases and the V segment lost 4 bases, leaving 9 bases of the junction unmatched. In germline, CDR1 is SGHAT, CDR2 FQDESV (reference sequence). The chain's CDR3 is CASSSPTSGSLDEQFF. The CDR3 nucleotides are TGTGCCAGCAGCTCGCCGACTAGCGGGAGTCTGGATGAGCAGTTCTTC.